The next 12 T cell receptor beta chains were all read from a single sample in a study of cytomegalovirus exposure and HLA in healthy donors. Sequenced by immunoSEQ multiplex PCR; TCRdb stores in-frame clones only, minus some. The profile shows over 100,000 clones, roughly 90% of them singletons. Sample: PBMCs. Receptors originate from a man aged 25 to 40 in good health and CMV-seronegative.

The rearrangement joins TRBV10-3 to TRBJ2-3, with TRBD1 matching over 7 bases. Unmatched junction bases numbered 17, after V lost 3 bases and J lost 8 bases. The length of the CDR3 is 17 residues. CDR1 ENHRY and CDR2 SYGVKD come from the germline V gene. CDR3 in DNA: TGTGCCATCAGTGACTACGGGACAGTAATCTTAGATTCTACGCAGTATTTT. Protein product: CAISDYGTVILDSTQYF.

The J gene is TRBJ2-7, the V gene TRBV11-2, with D perhaps TRBD1 (5 bases). Germline-derived CDR1 and CDR2 are SGHAT and FQNNGV. The CDR3 covers 15 residues. Trimming shortened V by 1 base and J by 4 bases, and 14 bases separated the two germline ends. The CDR3 reads CASSLGFDRKYEQYF. DNA for the CDR3: TGTGCCAGCAGCTTAGGTTTTGACAGAAAATACGAGCAGTACTTC.

V gene TRBV11-1 combines with J gene TRBJ2-1, with a weak D call TRBD2 (7 bases). The CDR3 runs to 15 residues. With 3 bases removed from V and 4 bases from J, the gap between germline ends came to 13 bases. Germline CDR1 reads SGHAT; CDR2 reads FQDESV (reference sequence). The CDR3 region is CASSLGGAGYNEQFF. CDR3 DNA sequence: TGTGCCAGCAGCTTGGGGGGGGCCGGGTACAATGAGCAGTTCTTC.

The J gene is TRBJ2-2, the V gene TRBV2; TRBD1 matches at 7 bases. V was pared by 7 bases and J by 0 bases, with 8 bases of the junction left unmatched. The CDR3 extends over 16 amino acids. The germline V gene encodes CDR1 SNHLY and CDR2 FYNNEI. CDR3 nucleotide sequence: TGTGCCAGCAATATTATCGGGACAGCGAACACCGGGGAGCTGTTTTTT. Residues: CASNIIGTANTGELFF.

This clone was found once. V and J are TRBV7-9 and TRBJ1-1; D not certain. This CDR3 is built from 15 residues. Trimming took 3 bases from V and 6 from J, leaving 17 bases between them. Germline CDR1 and CDR2: SEHNR and FQNEAQ (reference sequence). The CDR3 DNA reads as TGTGCCAGCAGCTTTCAGACGGAGTCTCTAGCTGAAGCTTTCTTT. Amino acids: CASSFQTESLAEAFF.

The chain has TRBV6-1 and TRBJ2-7; 12 bases line up with TRBD1. The germline V gene encodes CDR1 MNHNS and CDR2 SASEGT. This CDR3 has 14 amino acids. V lost 11 bases and J lost 4; bases outside the gene matches: 9. This CDR3 reads CALQGDRGLYEQYF. The CDR3 bases are TGTGCCCTACAGGGGGACAGGGGGCTGTACGAGCAGTACTTC.

The chain couples TRBV4-2 to TRBJ1-4; a weak D match, TRBD1 (6 bases). The CDR3 loop spans 16 amino acids. V was pared by 0 bases and J by 5 bases, with 13 bases between. Germline V gives CDR1 LGHNA, CDR2 YNFKEQ. CDR3 region: CASSQDDRPRNEKLFF. The CDR3 region has the DNA TGTGCCAGCAGCCAAGACGACAGGCCGCGAAATGAAAAACTGTTTTTT.

The rearrangement joins TRBV6-5 to TRBJ2-1; D perhaps matches TRBD1 (6 bases). V gave up 6 bases and J gave up 4 bases, with 16 bases separating them. Germline V lookup: CDR1 MNHEY, CDR2 SVGAGI. This CDR3 region has 15 residues. The CDR3 DNA reads TGTGCCAGCAGCCCCGGGACAAAGTTTTACAATGAGCAGTTCTTC. Translated: CASSPGTKFYNEQFF.

The CDR3 nucleotides are TGTGCCAGCAGTCCCCTCTCCGGGGTGCCCGGGGAGCTGTTTTTT. Protein sequence: CASSPLSGVPGELFF. The chain uses TRBV11-3 and TRBJ2-2, with D perhaps matching TRBD2 (5 bases). Per germline, CDR1 SGHNT and CDR2 YENEEA. The CDR3 is 15 amino acids. Trimming shortened V by 6 bases and J by 6 bases, and 17 bases separated the two germline ends.

The rearrangement links TRBV7-3 to TRBJ2-2; TRBD2 is a possible D gene (6 bases). The CDR3 runs to 16 residues. V shed 0 bases and J shed 6 bases, with 14 bases lying between them. The germline gives CDR1 SGHTA, CDR2 FQGTGA. CDR3 nucleotide sequence: TGTGCCAGCAGCTTAACTTCTCGGACTATCCCCGGGGAGCTGTTTTTT. It is translated as CASSLTSRTIPGELFF.

The rearrangement uses TRBV7-9 and TRBJ2-7; 7 nucleotides match TRBD1. V was pared by 5 bases and J by 3 bases, with 7 bases of the junction left unmatched. The CDR3 consists of 14 residues. Germline values: CDR1 SEHNR, CDR2 FQNEAQ (reference sequence). The DNA for the CDR3 is TGTGCCAGCAGCCAGACAGGGATGATCTACGAGCAGTACTTC. This translates into CASSQTGMIYEQYF.

This clone was seen a few times. This chain connects TRBV5-1 to TRBJ2-3; possibly TRBD1 for D (6 bases). Trimming removed 4 bases from V and 0 bases from J, with 15 bases in between. CDR3 size: 16 residues. Germline CDR1 is SGHRS and CDR2 is YFSETQ. This chain's CDR3 is CASSGLQGASTDTQYF. The CDR3 bases are TGCGCCAGCAGCGGATTACAGGGCGCTAGCACAGATACGCAGTATTTT. Full variable domain (missing parts from reference TRBV5-1 and TRBJ2-3): KAGVTQTPRYLIKTRGQQVTLSCSPISGHRSVSWYQQTPGQGLQFLFEYFSETQRNKGNFPGRFSGRQFSNSRSEMNVSTLELGDSALYLCASSGLQGASTDTQYFGPGTRLTVL.